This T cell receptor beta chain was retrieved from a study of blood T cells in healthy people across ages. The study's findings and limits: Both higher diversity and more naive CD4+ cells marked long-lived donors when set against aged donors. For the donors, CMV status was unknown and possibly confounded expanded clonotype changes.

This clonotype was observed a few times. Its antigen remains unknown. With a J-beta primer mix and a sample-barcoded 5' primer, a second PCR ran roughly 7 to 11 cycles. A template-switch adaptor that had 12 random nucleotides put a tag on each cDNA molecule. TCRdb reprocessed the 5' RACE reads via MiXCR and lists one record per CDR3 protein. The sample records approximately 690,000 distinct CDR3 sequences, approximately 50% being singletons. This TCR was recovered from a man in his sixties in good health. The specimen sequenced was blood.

This chain's CDR3 is CSARDRRTQETQYF. The CDR3 DNA sequence: TGCAGTGCTAGAGATAGGCGGACTCAAGAGACCCAGTACTTC. The chain couples TRBV20-1 to TRBJ2-5; tentatively, D is TRBD2 (5 bases). The length of the CDR3 is 14 residues. Germline CDR1 and CDR2: DFQATT and SNEGSKA (reference sequence). V lost 0 bases and J lost 2, with 10 bases in between.